This section outlines one TCR beta chain sequence together with its context. This record belongs to a study of control samples from healthy donors and cancer patients. Germline lookup yields CDR1 LNHDA and CDR2 SQIVND (reference sequence). V was cut by 6 bases and J by 5 bases, with 19 bases left in between. The CDR3 has 15 amino acids. Using immunoSEQ multiplex PCR, the repertoire was profiled, and TCRdb retains in-frame clones only, with some absent. The sample contains under 150,000 clones, less than 90% of which appear only once. This clonotype was obtained from a woman in her 30s in good health. The sample comprised blood. The chain employs TRBV19 and TRBJ1-1; weak D call: TRBD1 (5 bases). The DNA for the CDR3 is TGTGCCAGTAGGGACGCCGGGGCAGGGCGAACTGAAGCTTTCTTT. It encodes CASRDAGAGRTEAFF.